Following are 32 T cell receptor beta chains from one sample sequenced in a study of low-dose radiotherapy and immunotherapy resistance in tumors. Alpha- and beta-chain coverage of first-strand cDNA came from TRAV- and TRBV-specific primers. TCR amplification involved 20 PCR cycles with a constant-region primer and V-primer adapter. Each CDR3 protein gets one entry after TCRdb re-called the reads with MiXCR. The sample carries approximately 84,000 distinct CDR3 sequences, 18% recorded once. Indicated time point: before trial treatment. The sample in question was PBMCs, obtained before treatment. These receptors came from a male donor with prostate cancer.

This clonotype was seen repeatedly, ten times or more. The chain joins TRBV15 to TRBJ2-1, with a tentative D call TRBD2 (5 bases). Trimming shortened V by 0 bases and J by 4 bases, and 13 bases separated the two germline ends. Germline V CDR1 and CDR2: LNHNV, YYDKDF (reference sequence). This CDR3 is 16 amino acids long. Written as DNA, the CDR3 is TGTGCCACCAGCAGAGAGCCCTCGTCGGGGTACAATGAGCAGTTCTTC. As protein: CATSREPSSGYNEQFF.

This clonotype was seen repeatedly, ten times or more. The chain employs TRBV2 and TRBJ2-7; D possibly corresponds to TRBD1 (5 bases). The germline gives CDR1 SNHLY, CDR2 FYNNEI. V was cut by 7 bases and J by 2 bases, with 21 bases left in between. The CDR3 contains 16 residues. The CDR3 protein is CASMSSGRAKTYEQYF. The CDR3 nucleotides are TGTGCCAGCATGTCCTCCGGCAGGGCAAAGACCTACGAGCAGTACTTC. Drawing the rest from reference TRBV2 and TRBJ2-7, the complete variable domain is EPEVTQTPSHQVTQMGQEVILRCVPISNHLYFYWYRQILGQKVEFLVSFYNNEISEKSEIFDDQFSVERPDGSNFTLKIRSTKLEDSAMYFCASMSSGRAKTYEQYFGPGTRLTVT.

This clonotype came up many times. J is TRBJ2-1 and V is TRBV12-3 or TRBV12-4, with 10 bases lining up with TRBD1. The CDR3 covers 14 residues. V trimming: 4 bases; J trimming: 6 bases; junction bases outside the gene matches: 3. CDR3 amino acids: CASSSDRGINEQFF. For the CDR3, the DNA is TGTGCCAGCAGTTCGGACAGGGGGATCAATGAGCAGTTCTTC.

Ten or more counts support this clonotype. A junction boundary mismatches the germline segment, possibly from a read error. The V gene is TRBV12-3 or TRBV12-4, the J gene TRBJ1-2; D might be TRBD1 (6 bases). This CDR3 contains 11 residues. CDR3 DNA: TGTGCCAGCAGTTTGACAGACAGGCTTCAATTC. Protein: CASSLTDRLQF.

The chain is built from TRBV25-1 and TRBJ2-1; 11 nucleotides align to TRBD2. V shed 4 bases, J shed 5 bases, and the junction held 7 bases outside the gene matches. This CDR3 spans 16 amino acids. Germline V CDR1 and CDR2: MGHDK, SYGVNS. In DNA, the CDR3 is TGTGCCAGCAGTGCCCATTCTAGCGGGGGGAACAATGAGCAGTTCTTC. Encoded protein: CASSAHSSGGNNEQFF. Combining the CDR3 with reference TRBV25-1 and TRBJ2-1 gives the whole variable domain EADIYQTPRYLVIGTGKKITLECSQTMGHDKMYWYQQDPGMELHLIHYSYGVNSTEKGDLSSESTVSRIRTEHFPLTLESARPSHTSQYLCASSAHSSGGNNEQFFGPGTRLTVL.

This clonotype was found many times. The chain carries TRBV7-6 and TRBJ1-1; D gene uncertain. The V end lost 2 bases, the J end lost 1 base, and 8 bases lay between the germline ends. This CDR3 region has 14 residues. Germline CDR1 SGHVS, CDR2 FNYEAQ. CDR3 sequence: CASSLNPTNTEAFF. CDR3 sequence (DNA): TGTGCCAGCAGCTTAAACCCGACGAACACTGAAGCTTTCTTT.

This clonotype was found many times. The chain joins TRBV30 to TRBJ2-7; TRBD1 agrees at 10 bases. There are 14 residues in the CDR3. In germline, CDR1 is GTSNPN, CDR2 SVGIG (reference sequence). Trimming at V came to 2 bases and at J to 3 bases, leaving 4 bases not matched to a gene. As DNA, the CDR3 is TGTGCCTGGAGTCCCGGGACAGGGGACTACGAGCAGTACTTC. It yields the protein CAWSPGTGDYEQYF.

This clonotype was seen many times. The chain links TRBV6-2 or TRBV6-3 to TRBJ2-7; 9 nucleotides align to TRBD2. Looked up from germline, CDR1 is MNHEY and CDR2 is SVGEGT. The V segment lost 5 bases and the J segment 2 bases; nucleotides outside the gene matches: 4. The CDR3 is 14 residues long. The CDR3 region is CASSLAGTTYEQYF. The CDR3 DNA follows: TGTGCCAGCAGTCTAGCGGGGACTACCTACGAGCAGTACTTC.

This chain connects TRBV5-1 to TRBJ2-7; 7 bases agree with TRBD2. V shed 4 bases, J shed 0 bases, and the junction held 10 bases outside the gene matches. Germline V gene sequence: CDR1 SGHRS, CDR2 YFSETQ. The CDR3 is 16 amino acids. The CDR3 is CASSPPGGKSSYEQYF. The CDR3 region has the DNA TGCGCCAGCAGCCCTCCGGGGGGAAAAAGCTCCTACGAGCAGTACTTC.

The sample holds many counts of this clonotype. This rearrangement joins TRBV20-1 to TRBJ2-1, with TRBD1 matching 9 bases. The CDR3 contains 14 residues. The ends lost 2 bases at V and 9 bases at J; junction bases unmatched: 8. Per germline, CDR1 DFQATT and CDR2 SNEGSKA (reference sequence). This CDR3 is CSARRGTGWSEQFF. The CDR3 coding sequence is TGCAGTGCTAGACGCGGGACAGGGTGGTCTGAGCAGTTCTTC.

This clonotype has a count of ten or more. The CDR3 loop reads CASSFIPTGGYEQYF. The CDR3 DNA reads TGTGCCAGCAGCTTTATTCCCACAGGGGGCTATGAGCAGTACTTC. V is TRBV7-2 and J is TRBJ2-7, with TRBD1 identical over 9 bases. Trimming removed 3 bases from V and 7 bases from J; junction bases left unmatched: 10. The germline CDR1 and CDR2 sequences are SGHTA and FQGNSA. The CDR3 has 15 amino acids. The whole variable domain, filled in from reference TRBV7-2 and TRBJ2-7, reads GAGVSQSPSNKVTEKGKDVELRCDPISGHTALYWYRQSLGQGLEFLIYFQGNSAPDKSGLPSDRFSAERTGGSVSTLTIQRTQQEDSAVYLCASSFIPTGGYEQYFGPGTRLTVT.

This clonotype ranks as medium-sized. J is TRBJ2-7 and V is TRBV5-1, with 10 bases that match TRBD2. J gave up 2 bases and V 5 bases, and 4 bases lay outside the gene matches. The germline V gene encodes CDR1 SGHRS and CDR2 YFSETQ. The CDR3 contains 14 residues. CDR3 nucleotides: TGCGCCAGCAGAAGTAGCGGGGGGCCCTACGAGCAGTACTTC. Amino acid sequence: CASRSSGGPYEQYF.

On this clonotype itself: A far larger clone lies a single base away; this is likely a read error. The chain has TRBV29-1 and TRBJ2-1, with D perhaps matching TRBD1 (5 bases). Trimming cost V 7 bases and J 10 bases, with 17 bases left between them. The germline gives CDR1 SQVTM, CDR2 ANQGSEA. The CDR3 runs to 12 residues. The CDR3 DNA follows: TGCAGCGCCGCCCAAGGGGCCAACGAGCAGTTCTTC. This translates into CSAAQGANEQFF.

This clonotype was counted ten times or more. V usage is TRBV12-3 or TRBV12-4 and J usage is TRBJ2-3; 9 bases are a match to TRBD2. V was pared by 6 bases and J by 6 bases, with 13 bases of the junction left unmatched. CDR3 length equals 16 residues. CDR3: CASSYSGGPPMDTQYF. The DNA of the CDR3 is TGTGCCAGCAGCTATAGCGGGGGCCCGCCGATGGATACGCAGTATTTT.

In its sample, this clonotype was seen many times. This chain links TRBV7-8 with TRBJ2-5; weak D call: TRBD2 (6 bases). V gave up 6 bases and J gave up 1 base, with 12 bases separating them. In germline, CDR1 is SGHVS, CDR2 FQNEAQ. This CDR3 region has 14 residues. CDR3 in DNA: TGTGCCAGCAGACCACGGCGGGGCCAAGAGACCCAGTACTTC. Translated, it gives CASRPRRGQETQYF.

The table lists this clonotype with many counts. CDR3 sequence: CSVGEAGDTEAFF. As DNA, the CDR3 is TGCAGCGTTGGAGAGGCGGGGGACACTGAAGCTTTCTTT. The rearrangement links TRBV29-1 to TRBJ1-1; possibly TRBD1 for D (5 bases). The CDR3 loop spans 13 amino acids. The germline V gene encodes CDR1 SQVTM and CDR2 ANQGSEA. V was clipped by 4 bases and J by 3 bases, with 12 bases between them.

A word on this clonotype: A far larger clone is off by one base, so a read error is likely. The chain recombines TRBV13 with TRBJ2-2; possibly TRBD2 for D (5 bases). This CDR3 has 14 amino acids. Germline values: CDR1 PRHDT, CDR2 FYEKMQ (reference sequence). The CDR3 region has the DNA TGTGCCAGCACCCCCCGGGTTTTCGCCGGGGAGCTGCTTTTT. Amino acids: CASTPRVFAGELLF.

At least ten counts were recorded for this clonotype. This rearrangement joins TRBV5-1 to TRBJ2-2; the D gene is possibly TRBD2 (5 bases). Germline V gene data show CDR1 as SGHRS and CDR2 as YFSETQ. This CDR3 spans 14 amino acids. The V gene lost 0 bases and the J gene lost 7 bases, with 10 bases spanning the gap. The CDR3: CASSLAGLVGELFF. The CDR3 coding sequence is TGCGCCAGCAGCTTGGCCGGACTTGTCGGGGAGCTGTTTTTT.

The V call is TRBV7-2, the J call TRBJ2-2; 8 bases align to TRBD2. CDR1 SGHTA and CDR2 FQGNSA come from the germline V gene. This CDR3 contains 15 residues. Trimming took 3 bases from V and 7 from J; bases not matched to a gene: 7. The CDR3 here is CASSFAGGAGGELFF. DNA of the CDR3: TGTGCCAGCAGCTTCGCCGGGGGGGCCGGCGGGGAGCTGTTTTTT.

There are many counts of this clonotype. This CDR3 is CSQATGHGQFF. The CDR3 bases are TGCAGCCAAGCGACAGGGCATGGGCAGTTCTTC. The chain joins TRBV29-1 to TRBJ2-1; 7 nucleotides align to TRBD1. The germline V gene has CDR1 SQVTM and CDR2 ANQGSEA. The CDR3 runs 11 residues. Unmatched junction bases numbered 10, after V lost 8 bases and J lost 12 bases.

V gene TRBV3-1 combines with J gene TRBJ1-2, with D possibly matching TRBD1 (5 bases). Germline V gene lookup returns CDR1 LGHDT and CDR2 YNNKEL (reference sequence). The length of the CDR3 is 14 residues. Trimming removed 3 bases from V and 7 bases from J, with 15 bases in between. The CDR3 protein is CASSQRRGEGGYTF. Here the CDR3 DNA reads TGTGCCAGCAGCCAGCGGCGAGGGGAGGGTGGCTACACCTTC.

The sample holds one count of this clonotype. The junction shows a germline mismatch at one end, possibly a read error. This chain joins TRBV27 and TRBJ1-3, with a possible D match to TRBD1 (5 bases). The CDR3 runs to 17 residues. Looked up from germline, CDR1 is MNHEY and CDR2 is SMNVEV (reference sequence). CDR3 residues: CATSDRGRGKSGNTIYF. CDR3 in DNA: TGTGCCACCAGTGATCGCGGACGGGGGAAAAGTGGAAACACCATATATTTT.

This clonotype was detected ten times or more. J is TRBJ2-7 and V is TRBV7-9, with D possibly called TRBD1 or TRBD2 (5 bases each). Trimming removed 4 bases at V and 1 base at J, with 14 bases between. Germline CDR1 reads SEHNR; CDR2 reads FQNEAQ (reference sequence). The CDR3 runs 15 residues. The CDR3 nucleotides are TGTGCCAGCAGCTCACGGGGCACCGGATCCTACGAGCAGTACTTC. Translated, it gives CASSSRGTGSYEQYF.

The table lists this clonotype with many counts. J is TRBJ1-2 and V is TRBV29-1; the D gene is possibly TRBD1 (6 bases). Trimming removed 7 bases from V and 1 base from J, with 7 bases in between. The germline gives CDR1 SQVTM, CDR2 ANQGSEA. The CDR3 has 11 residues. The CDR3 sequence: CSGTDNYGYTF. The DNA for the CDR3 is TGCAGCGGGACAGATAACTATGGCTACACCTTC.

This clonotype was recorded many times. The V and J genes are TRBV11-2 and TRBJ2-5; 9 bases match TRBD2. CDR3 length equals 15 residues. Per the germline V gene, CDR1 is SGHAT and CDR2 is FQNNGV. Trimming cost V 8 bases and J 2 bases; bases outside gene matches: 9. CDR3 sequence: CASSQRGVEQETQYF. Written as DNA, the CDR3 is TGTGCCAGCTCCCAGCGGGGGGTGGAGCAAGAGACCCAGTACTTC.

This clonotype was recorded at least ten times. This sequence joins TRBV7-2 and TRBJ2-3; D is unclear. Germline lookup yields CDR1 SGHTA and CDR2 FQGNSA. The length of the CDR3 is 13 residues. Trimming left V 2 bases short and J 2 bases short, with 5 bases between. The CDR3: CASSLPITDTQYF. The CDR3 bases are TGTGCCAGCAGCTTACCCATCACAGATACGCAGTATTTT. Variable domain in full (rest from reference TRBV7-2 and TRBJ2-3): GAGVSQSPSNKVTEKGKDVELRCDPISGHTALYWYRQSLGQGLEFLIYFQGNSAPDKSGLPSDRFSAERTGGSVSTLTIQRTQQEDSAVYLCASSLPITDTQYFGPGTRLTVL.

At least ten counts were recorded for this clonotype. The J gene is TRBJ2-5, the V gene TRBV5-1, with TRBD2 as a possible D gene (6 bases). V gave up 4 bases and J gave up 7 bases, with 17 bases separating them. The CDR3 consists of 14 residues. The germline V gene encodes CDR1 SGHRS and CDR2 YFSETQ. CDR3 DNA: TGCGCCAGCAGCCCAACGGGAGCCCAGATGACCCAGTACTTC. Residues: CASSPTGAQMTQYF.

This rearrangement joins TRBV6-1 to TRBJ1-2; D gene uncertain. Trimming removed 3 bases at V and 2 bases at J, with 10 bases between. The germline gives CDR1 MNHNS, CDR2 SASEGT. The CDR3 has 14 residues. The CDR3, as DNA: TGTGCCAGCAGTGACGGGAGTTTAAACTATGGCTACACCTTC. Residues: CASSDGSLNYGYTF.

This clonotype occurred many times. The chain employs TRBV6-5 and TRBJ2-1; tentative D call: TRBD2 (6 bases). The CDR3 has 14 residues. From germline, CDR1 is MNHEY and CDR2 SVGAGI. Trimming shortened V by 6 bases and J by 15 bases, and 24 bases separated the two germline ends. The CDR3 loop reads CASRPTSTSPRAFF. CDR3 nucleotide sequence: TGTGCCAGCAGACCTACTTCGACTAGTCCCCGTGCGTTCTTC.

This clonotype was seen many times. The J gene is TRBJ1-6, the V gene TRBV27, with 7 bases identical to TRBD1. CDR1 is MNHEY and CDR2 is SMNVEV in the germline V gene (reference sequence). The length of the CDR3 is 16 residues. V lost 2 bases to trimming and J lost 7 bases; unmatched junction nucleotides: 8. The CDR3 spells CASSLTSGTANSPLHF. The CDR3 DNA sequence: TGTGCCAGCAGTTTAACTTCCGGGACAGCAAATTCACCCCTCCACTTT.

This clonotype appeared many times. The chain recombines TRBV7-9 with TRBJ2-1; 8 bases align to TRBD1. CDR3 length: 18 amino acids. Germline V CDR1 and CDR2: SEHNR, FQNEAQ (reference sequence). V trimming: 5 bases; J trimming: 6 bases; junction bases outside the gene matches: 18. CDR3 coding DNA: TGTGCCAGCAGCCCGGGGAGAGTACAGGGGGACCAGCTCAATGAGCAGTTCTTC. It translates to CASSPGRVQGDQLNEQFF.

A word on this clonotype: This is likely an artifact of a read error, given a far larger clone one base away. This sequence joins TRBV5-1 and TRBJ2-7; TRBD2 might be the D (6 bases). Germline V lookup: CDR1 SGHRS, CDR2 YFSETQ. The V end lost 6 bases, the J end lost 7 bases, and 14 bases lay between the germline ends. The CDR3 extends over 12 amino acids. In DNA form, the CDR3 reads TGCGCCAGCAAGGAGGGCTACAATGAGCAGTACTTC. This gives the protein CASKEGYNEQYF. The full variable domain, with the rest looked up from reference TRBV5-1 and TRBJ2-7, is KAGVTQTPRYLIKTRGQQVTLSCSPISGHRSVSWYQQTPGQGLQFLFEYFSETQRNKGNFPGRFSGRQFSNSRSEMNVSTLELGDSALYLCASKEGYNEQYFGPGTRLTVT.